Listed below are T cell receptor beta chains from one sample, sequenced in a study of CD8+ T cells in alopecia areata. TCRdb's table, derived via immunoSEQ multiplex PCR, lists solely in-frame clones and lacks some. The sample shows roughly 180,000 clones, more than 60% of them seen only once. Material: CD4+ T cells sorted from blood, obtained at week 0. The receptor source for this set is a human donor with alopecia areata. The CDR3 runs from the conserved cysteine through the conserved F or W. D genes are given only for firm matches. A clone size is listed for some rows: how often the clone was seen (once, few, many), or a class if it is expanded.

>TRBV30|TRBD2|.|TRBJ2-1
CAWSGLAGYAEQFF
TGTGCCTGGAGTGGACTAGCGGGGTATGCTGAGCAGTTCTTC
>TRBV19|.|.|TRBJ1-2
CASHGRQVLQFHGYTF
TGTGCCAGCCATGGGCGTCAGGTCCTGCAGTTCCATGGCTACACCTTC
>TRBV30|TRBD1|few|TRBJ1-1
CAWTRGLGEAFF
TGTGCCTGGACCAGGGGGCTGGGGGAAGCTTTCTTT
>TRBV30|.|few|TRBJ2-6
CACYGPGANVLTF
TGTGCCTGTTATGGCCCTGGGGCCAACGTCCTGACTTTC
>TRBV30|TRBD2|once|TRBJ2-7
CASGSGGLMYEQYF
TGTGCGTCTGGGAGCGGGGGGCTGATGTACGAGCAGTACTTC
>TRBV15|TRBD1|.|TRBJ1-2
CATSPGTGRNSANYGYTF
TGTGCCACCAGTCCGGGGACAGGAAGAAACTCAGCTAACTATGGCTACACCTTC
>TRBV14|.|.|TRBJ2-1
CASRATGGPQFF
TGTGCCAGCAGGGCAACTGGCGGGCCGCAGTTCTTC
>TRBV19|TRBD1|few|TRBJ1-1
CASMGVAGGRTEAFF
TGTGCCAGTATGGGGGTGGCAGGGGGCCGGACTGAAGCTTTCTTT
>TRBV2|.|few|TRBJ2-2
CASSDGISNTGELFF
TGTGCCAGCAGTGACGGAATTTCGAACACCGGGGAGCTGTTTTTT
>TRBV6-4|.|many|TRBJ2-2
CASSERAGSTGELFF
TGTGCCAGCAGTGAAAGGGCGGGATCCACCGGGGAGCTGTTTTTT
>TRBV7-9|.|.|TRBJ1-1
CASSSLEFTEAFF
TGTGCCAGCAGCTCCCTCGAGTTCACTGAAGCTTTCTTT
>TRBV30|.|.|TRBJ2-7
CAWNYRGVSEQYF
TGTGCCTGGAATTATCGTGGGGTGAGCGAGCAGTACTTC
>TRBV9|.|.|TRBJ2-5
CASSVGGLQGGETQYF
TGTGCCAGCAGCGTAGGTGGACTACAGGGAGGAGAGACCCAGTACTTC
>TRBV11-2|.|few|TRBJ2-2
CASRKDMNTGELFF
TGTGCCAGCAGGAAAGACATGAACACCGGGGAGCTGTTTTTT
>TRBV4-3|.|.|TRBJ2-3
CASSQVVRTDTQYF
TGCGCCAGCAGCCAAGTAGTACGCACAGATACGCAGTATTTT
>TRBV6-5|TRBD1|.|TRBJ1-2
CASSYAGTGLGYTF
TGTGCCAGCAGTTACGCCGGGACAGGGTTAGGCTACACCTTC
>TRBV2|.|.|TRBJ2-7
CASSWTVVEQYF
TGTGCCAGCAGCTGGACTGTTGTCGAGCAGTACTTC
>TRBV25-1|TRBD1|.|TRBJ2-3
CASSGLGTARYTDTQYF
TGTGCCAGCAGTGGACTGGGGACAGCTAGATACACAGATACGCAGTATTTT
>TRBV30|TRBD1|once|TRBJ2-4
CAWSINRGPQYF
TGTGCCTGGAGTATAAACAGGGGGCCTCAGTACTTC
>TRBV6-5|.|few|TRBJ2-7
CASSPERTYEQYF
TGTGCCAGCAGCCCCGAGAGGACTTACGAGCAGTACTTC